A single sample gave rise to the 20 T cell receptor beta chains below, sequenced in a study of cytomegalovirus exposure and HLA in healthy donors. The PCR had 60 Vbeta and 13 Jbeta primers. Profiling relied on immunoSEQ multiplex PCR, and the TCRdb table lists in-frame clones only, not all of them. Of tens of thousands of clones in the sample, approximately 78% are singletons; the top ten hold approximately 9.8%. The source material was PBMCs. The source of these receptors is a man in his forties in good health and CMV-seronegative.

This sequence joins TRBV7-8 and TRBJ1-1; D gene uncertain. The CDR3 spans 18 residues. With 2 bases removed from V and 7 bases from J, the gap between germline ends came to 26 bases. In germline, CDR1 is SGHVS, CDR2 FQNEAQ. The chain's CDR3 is CASSLYSGADGGRFEAFF. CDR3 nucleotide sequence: TGTGCCAGCAGCTTATACTCTGGCGCGGACGGAGGACGATTTGAAGCTTTCTTT.

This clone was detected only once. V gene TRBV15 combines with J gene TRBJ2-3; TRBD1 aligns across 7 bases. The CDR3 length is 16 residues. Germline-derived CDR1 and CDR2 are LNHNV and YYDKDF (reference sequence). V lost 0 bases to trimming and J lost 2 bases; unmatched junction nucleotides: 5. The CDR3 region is CATSRDPGQATDTQYF. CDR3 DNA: TGTGCCACCAGCAGAGATCCCGGACAGGCCACAGATACGCAGTATTTT.

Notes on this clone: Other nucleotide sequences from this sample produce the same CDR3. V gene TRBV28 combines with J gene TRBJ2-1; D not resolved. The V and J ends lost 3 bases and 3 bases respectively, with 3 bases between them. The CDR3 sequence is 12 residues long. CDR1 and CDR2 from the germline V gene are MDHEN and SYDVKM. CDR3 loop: CASSFGYNEQFF. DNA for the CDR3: TGTGCCAGCAGTTTCGGCTACAATGAGCAGTTCTTC.

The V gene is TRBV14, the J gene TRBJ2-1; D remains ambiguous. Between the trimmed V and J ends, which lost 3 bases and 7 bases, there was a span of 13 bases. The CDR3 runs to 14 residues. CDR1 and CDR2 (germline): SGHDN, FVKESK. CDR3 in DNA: TGTGCCAGCAGCCAGGCAGGAATGGGTAATGAGCAGTTCTTC. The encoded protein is CASSQAGMGNEQFF.

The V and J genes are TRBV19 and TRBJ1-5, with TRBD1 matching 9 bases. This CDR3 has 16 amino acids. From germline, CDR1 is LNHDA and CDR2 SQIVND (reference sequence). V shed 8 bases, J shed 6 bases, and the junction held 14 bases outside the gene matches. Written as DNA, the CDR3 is TGTGCCAGTGAAGCCGGGACAGGGTATAGAAGTCAGCCCCAGCATTTT. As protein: CASEAGTGYRSQPQHF. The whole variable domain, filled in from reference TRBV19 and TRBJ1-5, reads DGGITQSPKYLFRKEGQNVTLSCEQNLNHDAMYWYRQDPGQGLRLIYYSQIVNDFQKGDIAEGYSVSREKKESFPLTVTSAQKNPTAFYLCASEAGTGYRSQPQHFGDGTRLSIL.

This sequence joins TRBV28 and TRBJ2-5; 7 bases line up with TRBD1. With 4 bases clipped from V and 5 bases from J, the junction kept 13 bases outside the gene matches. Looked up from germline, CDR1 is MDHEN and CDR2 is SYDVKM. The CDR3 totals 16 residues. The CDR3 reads CASSYTHLGGWETQYF. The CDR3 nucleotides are TGTGCCAGCAGTTACACCCATCTAGGGGGCTGGGAGACCCAGTACTTC.

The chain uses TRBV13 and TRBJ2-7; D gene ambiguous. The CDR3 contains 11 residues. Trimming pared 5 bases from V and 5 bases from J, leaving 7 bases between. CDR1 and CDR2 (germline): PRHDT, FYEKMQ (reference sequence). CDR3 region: CASSLGDEQYF. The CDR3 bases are TGTGCCAGCAGCCTCGGTGACGAGCAGTACTTC.

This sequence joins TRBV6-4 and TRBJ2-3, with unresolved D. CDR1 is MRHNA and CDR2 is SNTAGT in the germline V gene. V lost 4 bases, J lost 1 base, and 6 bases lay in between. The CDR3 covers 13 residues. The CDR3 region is CASSVAGTDTQYF. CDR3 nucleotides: TGTGCCAGCAGTGTCGCAGGCACAGATACGCAGTATTTT.

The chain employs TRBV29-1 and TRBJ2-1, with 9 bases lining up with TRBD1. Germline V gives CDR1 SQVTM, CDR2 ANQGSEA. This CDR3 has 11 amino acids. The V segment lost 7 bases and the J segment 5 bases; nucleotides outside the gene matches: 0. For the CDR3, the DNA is TGCAGCGGGACAGGGGACAATGAGCAGTTCTTC. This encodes CSGTGDNEQFF.

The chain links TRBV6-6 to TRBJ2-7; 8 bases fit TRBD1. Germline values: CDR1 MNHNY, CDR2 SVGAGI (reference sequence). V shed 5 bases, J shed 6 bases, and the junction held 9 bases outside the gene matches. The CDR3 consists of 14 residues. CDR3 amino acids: CASSPNAGGGEQYF. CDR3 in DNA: TGTGCCAGCAGTCCAAATGCAGGGGGCGGCGAGCAGTACTTC.

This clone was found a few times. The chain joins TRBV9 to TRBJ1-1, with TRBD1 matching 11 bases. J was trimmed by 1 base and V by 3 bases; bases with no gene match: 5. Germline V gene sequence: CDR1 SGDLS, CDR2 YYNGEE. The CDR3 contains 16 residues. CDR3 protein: CASSAGTGGSNTEAFF. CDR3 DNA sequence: TGTGCCAGCAGCGCCGGGACAGGGGGGTCGAACACTGAAGCTTTCTTT.

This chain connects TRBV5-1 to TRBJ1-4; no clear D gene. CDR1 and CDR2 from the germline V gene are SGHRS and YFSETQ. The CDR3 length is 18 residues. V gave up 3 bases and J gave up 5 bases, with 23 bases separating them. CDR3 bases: TGCGCCAGCAGCTCCACCCCCCAAACGGGGAAGCGGAATGAAAAACTGTTTTTT. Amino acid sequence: CASSSTPQTGKRNEKLFF.

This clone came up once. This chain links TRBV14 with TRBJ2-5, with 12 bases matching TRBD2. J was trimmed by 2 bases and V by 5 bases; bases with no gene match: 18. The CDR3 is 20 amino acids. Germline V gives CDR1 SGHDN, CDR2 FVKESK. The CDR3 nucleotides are TGTGCCAGCAGCTCCGGGACTAGCGGGCCCGAGAGGTCGAGGCAAGAGACCCAGTACTTC. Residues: CASSSGTSGPERSRQETQYF.

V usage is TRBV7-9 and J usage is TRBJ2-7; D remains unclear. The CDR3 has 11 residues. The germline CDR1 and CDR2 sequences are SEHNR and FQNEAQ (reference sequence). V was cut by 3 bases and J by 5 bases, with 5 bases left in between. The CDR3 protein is CASSFGHEQYF. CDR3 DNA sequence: TGTGCCAGCAGCTTTGGGCACGAGCAGTACTTC.

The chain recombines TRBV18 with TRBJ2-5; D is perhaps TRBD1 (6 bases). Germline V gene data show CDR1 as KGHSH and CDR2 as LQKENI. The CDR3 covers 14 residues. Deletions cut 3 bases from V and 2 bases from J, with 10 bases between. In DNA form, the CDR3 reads TGTGCCAGCTCACCTCAGGGGATTCAAGAGACCCAGTACTTC. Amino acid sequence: CASSPQGIQETQYF.

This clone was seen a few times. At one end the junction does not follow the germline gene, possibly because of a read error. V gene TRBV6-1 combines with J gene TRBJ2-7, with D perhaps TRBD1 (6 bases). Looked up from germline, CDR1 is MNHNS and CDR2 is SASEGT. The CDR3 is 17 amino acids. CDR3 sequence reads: CAISAHQGFAGSYEQYF. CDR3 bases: TGTGCCATCAGTGCGCACCAGGGGTTTGCGGGCTCCTACGAGCAGTACTTC.

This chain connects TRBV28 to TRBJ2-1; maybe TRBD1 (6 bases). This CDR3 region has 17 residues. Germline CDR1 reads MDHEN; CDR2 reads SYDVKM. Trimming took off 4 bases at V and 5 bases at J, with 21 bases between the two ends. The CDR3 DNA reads TGTGCCAGCAGTTCTCCTGGGTACGGCAGGGGTAACAATGAGCAGTTCTTC. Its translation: CASSSPGYGRGNNEQFF. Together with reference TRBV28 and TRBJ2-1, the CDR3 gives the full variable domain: DVKVTQSSRYLVKRTGEKVFLECVQDMDHENMFWYRQDPGLGLRLIYFSYDVKMKEKGDIPEGYSVSREKKERFSLILESASTNQTSMYLCASSSPGYGRGNNEQFFGPGTRLTVL.

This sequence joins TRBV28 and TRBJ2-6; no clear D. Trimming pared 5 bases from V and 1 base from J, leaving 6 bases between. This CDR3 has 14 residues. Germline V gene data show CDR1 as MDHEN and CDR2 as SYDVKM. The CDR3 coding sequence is TGTGCCAGCAGTCAGATATCTGGGGCCAACGTCCTGACTTTC. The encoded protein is CASSQISGANVLTF.

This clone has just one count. CDR3 DNA sequence: TGCGCCAGCCGACTAGCGGGGGCCTACTACAATGAGCAGTTCTTC. This gives the protein CASRLAGAYYNEQFF. The chain carries TRBV10-1 and TRBJ2-1; 12 bases align to TRBD2. Germline V gene sequence: CDR1 WNHNN, CDR2 SYGVQD (reference sequence). The CDR3 totals 15 residues. Trimming removed 8 bases from V and 3 bases from J; junction bases left unmatched: 5.

DNA for the CDR3: TGTGCCAGCAGTTCTCTAGCGGGGGCGTTCTACAATGAGCAGTTCTTC. Translation: CASSSLAGAFYNEQFF. The chain combines TRBV5-6 with TRBJ2-1; 10 bases are shared with TRBD2. V lost 5 bases, J lost 3 bases, and 8 bases stayed unmatched. Germline lookup yields CDR1 SGHDT and CDR2 YYEEEE. The length of the CDR3 is 16 residues.